These T cell receptor beta chains were read from a single sample in a study of lymphopenia after photon versus proton radiotherapy. The data were produced by immunoSEQ multiplex PCR, yet TCRdb's version contains in-frame clones alone and is incomplete. The data show fewer than 45,000 clones, more than 70% seen once. Sequences were derived from peripheral blood, sampled from a patient treated with proton-based radiotherapy. These receptors originate from a woman in her 70s with pancreatic cancer. Some clones in this sample may be carry-over from other donors' samples. Both conserved end residues are part of each CDR3. Fields, in order: CDR3 DNA, CDR3 protein, D gene, J gene, clone size, CDR3 length, V gene. A D gene is named only where the DNA matches it firmly. Size is omitted from some rows. Given values are once, few, many or a class for expanded clones.

cdr3_nt: TGTGCCAGCAGCTTAGACGGGACTAGCGGCGGGGATACGCAGTATTTT
cdr3_aa: CASSLDGTSGGDTQYF
d_call: TRBD2
j_call: TRBJ2-3
clone_size: NA
cdr3_length: 16
v_call: TRBV7-2

cdr3_nt: TGCGCCAGCAGCTACGGGACTAGCGGAACCGGGGAGCTGTTTTTT
cdr3_aa: CASSYGTSGTGELFF
d_call: TRBD2
j_call: TRBJ2-2
clone_size: NA
cdr3_length: 15
v_call: TRBV4-3

cdr3_nt: TGTGCCAGCGCCTACGAGACAGGGGGCGAGCAGTACTTC
cdr3_aa: CASAYETGGEQYF
d_call: TRBD1
j_call: TRBJ2-7
clone_size: NA
cdr3_length: 13
v_call: TRBV18

cdr3_nt: TGTGCCAGTAGTGCCACTTCGGGGTATGGCTACACCTTC
cdr3_aa: CASSATSGYGYTF
d_call: NA
j_call: TRBJ1-2
clone_size: NA
cdr3_length: 13
v_call: TRBV19

cdr3_nt: TGTGCCAGTACCAGGGCCGGATATGGCTACACCTTC
cdr3_aa: CASTRAGYGYTF
d_call: NA
j_call: TRBJ1-2
clone_size: NA
cdr3_length: 12
v_call: TRBV19

cdr3_nt: TGTGCCAGTAGTATAGTCCCCCGGCCTAACAATGAGCAGTTCTTC
cdr3_aa: CASSIVPRPNNEQFF
d_call: NA
j_call: TRBJ2-1
clone_size: NA
cdr3_length: 15
v_call: TRBV19

cdr3_nt: TGTGCCAGCAGCGTATCCCCTCAAGAGACCCAGTACTTC
cdr3_aa: CASSVSPQETQYF
d_call: NA
j_call: TRBJ2-5
clone_size: once
cdr3_length: 13
v_call: TRBV9

cdr3_nt: TGTGCCAGCAGCTTAGGACAGGGGTACGGCAACGAGCAGTACTTC
cdr3_aa: CASSLGQGYGNEQYF
d_call: TRBD1
j_call: TRBJ2-7
clone_size: NA
cdr3_length: 15
v_call: TRBV7-6

cdr3_nt: TGTGCCAGCTCGCGGGACAGCGTCTATTCACCCCTCCACTTT
cdr3_aa: CASSRDSVYSPLHF
d_call: TRBD1
j_call: TRBJ1-6
clone_size: NA
cdr3_length: 14
v_call: TRBV18

cdr3_nt: TGTGCCAGCAGCCAAGGACTAGCGGGAGTTGCAGATACGCAGTATTTT
cdr3_aa: CASSQGLAGVADTQYF
d_call: TRBD2
j_call: TRBJ2-3
clone_size: few
cdr3_length: 16
v_call: TRBV7-3

cdr3_nt: TGTGCCAGCAGCGTACTGGGGACAGGGGGTTTTGGCTACACCTTC
cdr3_aa: CASSVLGTGGFGYTF
d_call: TRBD1
j_call: TRBJ1-2
clone_size: NA
cdr3_length: 15
v_call: TRBV9

cdr3_nt: TGTGCCACCAGCAGAGGCAGACAGGGTTGGGACAATGAGCAGTTCTTC
cdr3_aa: CATSRGRQGWDNEQFF
d_call: TRBD1
j_call: TRBJ2-1
clone_size: NA
cdr3_length: 16
v_call: TRBV15

cdr3_nt: TGTGCCAGCAGCTCCGGGTTGAACACTGAAGCTTTCTTT
cdr3_aa: CASSSGLNTEAFF
d_call: NA
j_call: TRBJ1-1
clone_size: once
cdr3_length: 13
v_call: TRBV5-5

cdr3_nt: TGTGCCAGCAGCTTAGAACAGAACACTGAAGCTTTCTTT
cdr3_aa: CASSLEQNTEAFF
d_call: NA
j_call: TRBJ1-1
clone_size: NA
cdr3_length: 13
v_call: TRBV7-9

cdr3_nt: TGTGCCTGGAGTGAAGGCAGAGCTAACTATGGCTACACCTTC
cdr3_aa: CAWSEGRANYGYTF
d_call: NA
j_call: TRBJ1-2
clone_size: NA
cdr3_length: 14
v_call: TRBV30

cdr3_nt: TGTGCCAGCAGCCCCGGTACAGGGTTCACCTACGAGCAGTACTTC
cdr3_aa: CASSPGTGFTYEQYF
d_call: NA
j_call: TRBJ2-7
clone_size: NA
cdr3_length: 15
v_call: TRBV7-6

cdr3_nt: TGTGCCAGCAGTCGCTGGGACGTCCCGGAGACCCAGTACTTC
cdr3_aa: CASSRWDVPETQYF
d_call: NA
j_call: TRBJ2-5
clone_size: once
cdr3_length: 14
v_call: TRBV28

cdr3_nt: TGTGCCAGCAGTTCTGGGACTAGCATCTTGGGGGAGACCCAGTACTTC
cdr3_aa: CASSSGTSILGETQYF
d_call: TRBD2
j_call: TRBJ2-5
clone_size: NA
cdr3_length: 16
v_call: TRBV5-6

cdr3_nt: TGTGCCAGCAGCCAAGGGGGAGCGTCGGTGGAGGACACCGGGGAGCTGTTTTTT
cdr3_aa: CASSQGGASVEDTGELFF
d_call: NA
j_call: TRBJ2-2
clone_size: NA
cdr3_length: 18
v_call: TRBV4-2

cdr3_nt: TGTGCCAGCAGCCAAGGGTGGTGGGACAGGCTACCAGATGGCTACACCTTC
cdr3_aa: CASSQGWWDRLPDGYTF
d_call: TRBD1
j_call: TRBJ1-2
clone_size: NA
cdr3_length: 17
v_call: TRBV14

cdr3_nt: TGTGCCTTGCCGCAGGGGAATAGGGGCTACACCTTC
cdr3_aa: CALPQGNRGYTF
d_call: NA
j_call: TRBJ1-2
clone_size: NA
cdr3_length: 12
v_call: TRBV30

cdr3_nt: TGTGCCAGCAGCTTAGGACCACTAGCGGGAGGGTACAATGAGCAGTTCTTC
cdr3_aa: CASSLGPLAGGYNEQFF
d_call: TRBD2
j_call: TRBJ2-1
clone_size: NA
cdr3_length: 17
v_call: TRBV7-2

cdr3_nt: TGTGCCAGCAGTTTTTGGACAGGGGCCCACGAGCAGTACTTC
cdr3_aa: CASSFWTGAHEQYF
d_call: TRBD1
j_call: TRBJ2-7
clone_size: NA
cdr3_length: 14
v_call: TRBV28

cdr3_nt: TGCGCCAGCAGCTTGGGGGACAGGGCGCCTGAAGCTTTCTTT
cdr3_aa: CASSLGDRAPEAFF
d_call: TRBD1
j_call: TRBJ1-1
clone_size: once
cdr3_length: 14
v_call: TRBV5-1

cdr3_nt: TGTGCCAGCAGACGGCAGCTGGCGCGCGGGAGCTCTGGGGGCACAGATACGCAGTATTTT
cdr3_aa: CASRRQLARGSSGGTDTQYF
d_call: TRBD2
j_call: TRBJ2-3
clone_size: NA
cdr3_length: 20
v_call: TRBV27